The T cell receptor (beta chain) under discussion was sequenced for a study of blood T cell repertoires in COVID-19. The CDR3 spans 14 residues. Looked up from germline, CDR1 is MNHEY and CDR2 is SVGAGI. V was cut by 8 bases and J by 4 bases, with 16 bases left in between. The method was immunoSEQ multiplex PCR; TCRdb's version includes in-frame clones alone and lacks a portion of them. The table records about 190,000 clones, 75% to 90% of them present only once. This sequence was found in a man aged 25 to 45 with acute or convalescent COVID-19. The chain recombines TRBV6-5 with TRBJ2-3, with a weak D call TRBD1 (6 bases). What was sequenced was peripheral blood. CDR3 nucleotides: TGTGCCAGCTACTCAGGGGAAGCCGCAGATACGCAGTATTTT. Translation: CASYSGEAADTQYF.